This TCR beta chain was retrieved from a study of cytomegalovirus exposure and HLA in healthy donors. Whole-study findings and limits: CMV serostatus stood as the only immune exposure information on hand. Most TCR beta V segments were productive about 87% or about 30% of the time in an earlier analysis. Researchers catalogued roughly 150 TCR beta chains as cytomegalovirus-associated. A missense DCLRE1C variant was associated with V- and J-gene trimming of TCR beta chains in a later analysis, and an independent cohort replicated the association.

Regarding this clone: What it recognizes is unknown.

V lost 2 bases to trimming and J lost 7 bases, with 11 bases between them. The CDR3 has 13 residues. The study ran its PCR with 60 Vbeta and 13 Jbeta primers. Clones were read by immunoSEQ multiplex PCR, and TCRdb kept only the in-frame ones, dropping some. Of about 120,000 clones in the sample, 75% to 85% were seen once. The sequence was collected from a man aged 30 to 39 in good health and CMV-seropositive. The material sequenced was PBMCs. The chain employs TRBV23-1 and TRBJ1-1; the D is unclear. TRBV23-1 is given ORF status, its function remaining uncertain. CDR3 amino acids: CASSQKDSIEAFF. CDR3 nucleotides: TGCGCCAGCAGTCAAAAGGACTCTATTGAAGCTTTCTTT.